This T cell receptor beta chain comes out of a study of T cells in Graves' hyperthyroidism and ophthalmopathy. What was amplified from RNA transcripts were TCR beta CDR3 regions. The HTBI set primed first-round TCR CDR3 RT-PCR. MiXCR, run by TCRdb on the multiplex PCR reads, gives a single entry per CDR3 protein. This sample has 350,000 to 400,000 distinct CDR3 sequences, with 14% found just once. This CDR3 comprises 16 residues. The germline V and J ends were trimmed by 7 bases and 0 bases, with 16 bases remaining between them. Germline lookup yields CDR1 MNHNS and CDR2 SASEGT. This clonotype was observed a few times.

The receptor was derived from a woman aged 55-69 years with Graves' hyperthyroidism. The chain uses TRBV6-1 and TRBJ2-1, with a possible D match to TRBD2 (6 bases). The sequenced material came from blood. The CDR3 bases are TGTGCCAGCACCCGGGTAGCGGCAGACTCCTACAATGAGCAGTTCTTC. Its translation is CASTRVAADSYNEQFF.